One T cell receptor (beta chain) is described in this entry. The CDR3 consists of 14 residues. Germline lookup yields CDR1 LNHNV and CDR2 YYDKDF (reference sequence). The germline V and J ends were trimmed by 0 bases and 6 bases, with 8 bases remaining between them. The data are from a study of blood T cell repertoires in COVID-19. Whole-study context: Sites in the United States, Italy and Spain provided acute and convalescent COVID-19 samples. PBMCs, B-cell-depleted T cells, or T cells provided the cDNA or gDNA that made up the material.

In the original workflow: Using reference gene primer amplification, nucleated cell counts were estimated. Repertoires were generated with immunoSEQ multiplex PCR, while TCRdb's copy carries only in-frame clones and drops some. The D gene and trimming were derived from the DNA, and the V and J assignments and clone size from that table. The sample yields some 130,000 clones, roughly 86% seen once. The sequenced sample was peripheral blood. The receptor's source is a woman in her sixties or seventies with COVID-19, enrolled during active disease. The V and J genes are TRBV15 and TRBJ1-4; D not certain. CDR3 sequence reads: CATSREGRDEKLFF. The CDR3 DNA reads TGTGCCACCAGCAGAGAGGGGAGAGATGAAAAACTGTTTTTT.